Listed here are 5 T cell receptor beta chains from one sample, sequenced in a study of beta chain features in type 1 diabetes. Every isolated RNA sample was fully reverse transcribed, so sequencing captured expressed TCRB transcripts. TCRdb's copy holds only in-frame clones and misses some; the assay was immunoSEQ multiplex PCR. The data contain approximately 250,000 clones, over 8.5% of them singletons. Material: naive CD4+ T cells from blood. The receptors derive from a young woman in good health.

V is TRBV11-2 and J is TRBJ2-7; D remains unclear. Per the germline V gene, CDR1 is SGHAT and CDR2 is FQNNGV. V was clipped by 0 bases and J by 0 bases, with 9 bases between them. This CDR3 is 15 amino acids long. This CDR3 reads CASSLDLQISYEQYF. The DNA for the CDR3 is TGTGCCAGCAGCTTAGACTTGCAGATCTCCTACGAGCAGTACTTC.

The V gene is TRBV5-4, the J gene TRBJ2-7; D remains unclear. The V gene's germline CDR1 is SGHNT and CDR2 YYREEE (reference sequence). The V end was cut by 0 bases, the J end by 0 bases, with 7 bases between. The CDR3 runs to 14 residues. The DNA for the CDR3 is TGTGCCAGCAGCTTGGAAGCCTCCTCCTACGAGCAGTACTTC. It codes for CASSLEASSYEQYF.

V usage is TRBV7-8 and J usage is TRBJ1-1; maybe TRBD1 (6 bases). Germline V gene lookup returns CDR1 SGHVS and CDR2 FQNEAQ. The V and J ends lost 5 bases and 2 bases respectively, with 15 bases between them. This CDR3 region has 15 residues. The CDR3 loop is CASSLRDRPNTEAFF. In nucleotides, the CDR3 is TGTGCCAGCAGCCTCAGAGACAGGCCAAACACTGAAGCTTTCTTT.

This clone has a count of ten or more. The rearrangement joins TRBV18 to TRBJ2-1; possibly TRBD2 for D (6 bases). With 6 bases removed from V and 9 bases from J, the gap between germline ends came to 9 bases. The CDR3 is 11 amino acids. Germline lookup yields CDR1 KGHSH and CDR2 LQKENI. The CDR3 DNA is TGTGCCAGCTCCAGGGAGGCTGAGCAGTTCTTC. Translated, it gives CASSREAEQFF.

This clone has more than one count but fewer than ten. The chain carries TRBV28 and TRBJ1-5; 9 positions match TRBD1. CDR1 MDHEN and CDR2 SYDVKM come from the germline V gene. The CDR3 sequence is 15 residues long. The ends lost 7 bases at V and 6 bases at J; junction bases unmatched: 10. This CDR3 is CASTILGTGTQPQHF. CDR3 DNA: TGTGCCAGCACCATACTTGGGACAGGGACTCAGCCCCAGCATTTT.